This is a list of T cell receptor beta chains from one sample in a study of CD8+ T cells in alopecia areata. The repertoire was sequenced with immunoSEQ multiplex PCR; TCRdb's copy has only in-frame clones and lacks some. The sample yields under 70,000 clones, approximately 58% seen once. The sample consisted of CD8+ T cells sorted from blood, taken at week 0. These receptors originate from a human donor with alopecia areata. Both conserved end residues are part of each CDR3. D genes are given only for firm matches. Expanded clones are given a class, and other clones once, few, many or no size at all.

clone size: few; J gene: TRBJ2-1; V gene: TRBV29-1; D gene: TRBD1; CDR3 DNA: TGCAGCGTTGAACAACGGGACAGGGGCTACAATGAGCAGTTCTTC; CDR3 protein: CSVEQRDRGYNEQFF
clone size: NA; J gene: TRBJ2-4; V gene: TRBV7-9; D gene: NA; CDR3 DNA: TGTGCCAGCACCTCCACGGATGCCCTCAAAGGGAACATTCAGTACTTC; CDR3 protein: CASTSTDALKGNIQYF
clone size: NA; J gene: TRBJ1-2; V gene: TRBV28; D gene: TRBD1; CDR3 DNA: TGTGCCAGCAGTTTCCCGACAGGGAACTATGGCTACACCTTC; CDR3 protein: CASSFPTGNYGYTF
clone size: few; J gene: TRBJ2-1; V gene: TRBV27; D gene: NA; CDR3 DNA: TGTGCCAGCACGATCTACAATGAGCAGTTCTTC; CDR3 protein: CASTIYNEQFF
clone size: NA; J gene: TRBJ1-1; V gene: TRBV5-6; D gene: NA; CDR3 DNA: TGTGCCAGCAGCTGGGGAGACGGTAACACTGAAGCTTTCTTT; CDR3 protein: CASSWGDGNTEAFF
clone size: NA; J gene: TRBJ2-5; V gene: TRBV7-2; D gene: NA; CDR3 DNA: TGTGCCAGCAGCTGGCAACCTAGTCAGGAGACCCAGTACTTC; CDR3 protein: CASSWQPSQETQYF
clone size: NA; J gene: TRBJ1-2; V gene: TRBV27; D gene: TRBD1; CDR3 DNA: TGTGCCAGCAGTCCCCGATCAGGGGGCCTGAGTAGTGGCTACACCTTC; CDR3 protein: CASSPRSGGLSSGYTF
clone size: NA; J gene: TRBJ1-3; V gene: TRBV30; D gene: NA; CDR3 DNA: TGTGCCTGGAAGGGGCCTGGAAACACCATATATTTT; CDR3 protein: CAWKGPGNTIYF
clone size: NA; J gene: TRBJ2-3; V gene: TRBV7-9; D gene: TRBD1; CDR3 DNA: TGTGCCAGCCGACAGGGGATAGATACGCAGTATTTT; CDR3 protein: CASRQGIDTQYF
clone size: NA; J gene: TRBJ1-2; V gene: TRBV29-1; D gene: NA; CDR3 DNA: TGCAGCGTTGAAGCGAAAGGACAGCAAACGGGCTACACCTTC; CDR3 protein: CSVEAKGQQTGYTF
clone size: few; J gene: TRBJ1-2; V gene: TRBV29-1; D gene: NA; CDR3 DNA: TGCAGCGTTGAAGATATCGATGAAAACTATGGCTACACCTTC; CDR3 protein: CSVEDIDENYGYTF
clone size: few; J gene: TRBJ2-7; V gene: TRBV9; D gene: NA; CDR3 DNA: TGTGCCAGCAGCGCGCATCCCGGGACCCTCGAGCAGTACTTC; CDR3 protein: CASSAHPGTLEQYF
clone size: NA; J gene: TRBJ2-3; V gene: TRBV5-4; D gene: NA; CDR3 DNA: TGTGCCAGCAGCCAACACGCTCCCTCTAGCACAGATACGCAGTATTTT; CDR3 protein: CASSQHAPSSTDTQYF
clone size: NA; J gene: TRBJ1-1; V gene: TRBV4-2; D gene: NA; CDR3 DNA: TGTGCCAGCAGCCAGGGTGGCAACACTGAAGCTTTCTTT; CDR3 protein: CASSQGGNTEAFF
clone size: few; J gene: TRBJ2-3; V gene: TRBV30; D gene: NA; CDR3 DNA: TGTGCCTGGAGATCCTTGGAGGAGGGTGGTCTTACGCAGTATTTT; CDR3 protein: CAWRSLEEGGLTQYF
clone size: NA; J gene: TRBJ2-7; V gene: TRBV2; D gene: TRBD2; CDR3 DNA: TGTGCCAGCAGTGAAGCGGGACTAGCGGGAGGACCACTCCACGAGCAGTACTTC; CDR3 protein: CASSEAGLAGGPLHEQYF
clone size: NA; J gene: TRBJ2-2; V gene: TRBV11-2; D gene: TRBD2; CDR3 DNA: TGTGCCAGCAGCCCCGGCCGGGAGGAATTGAACGGGGAGCTGTTTTTT; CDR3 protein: CASSPGREELNGELFF
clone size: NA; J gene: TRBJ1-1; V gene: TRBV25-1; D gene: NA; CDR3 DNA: TGTGCCAGCAACACAGGGTTTGCTGAAGCTTTCTTT; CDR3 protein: CASNTGFAEAFF
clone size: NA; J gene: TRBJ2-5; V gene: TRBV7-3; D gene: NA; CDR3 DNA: TGTGCCAGCAGCTTATTTGGGTGGTTGGGGGAGACCCAGTACTTC; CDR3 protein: CASSLFGWLGETQYF
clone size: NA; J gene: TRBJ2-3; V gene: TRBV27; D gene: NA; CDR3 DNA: TGTGCCAGCAGTTCCGAGACTAGCACAGATACGCAGTATTTT; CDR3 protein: CASSSETSTDTQYF
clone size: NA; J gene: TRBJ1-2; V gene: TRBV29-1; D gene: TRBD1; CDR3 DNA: TGCAGCGTTGAAAGGGGGCTAAAGGGCTACACCTTC; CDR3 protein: CSVERGLKGYTF
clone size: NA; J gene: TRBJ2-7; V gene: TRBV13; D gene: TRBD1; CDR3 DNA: TGTGCCAGCAGCATCACAGGGGTAGGAAAGTCCTACGAGCAGTACTTC; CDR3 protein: CASSITGVGKSYEQYF
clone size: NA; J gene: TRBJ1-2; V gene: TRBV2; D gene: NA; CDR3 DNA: TGTGCCAGCAGAAAGAGTTTGGACTATGGCTACACCTTC; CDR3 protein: CASRKSLDYGYTF
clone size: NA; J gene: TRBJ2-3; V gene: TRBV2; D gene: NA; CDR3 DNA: TGTGCCAGCAGTGATCACACAGATACGCAGTATTTT; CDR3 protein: CASSDHTDTQYF
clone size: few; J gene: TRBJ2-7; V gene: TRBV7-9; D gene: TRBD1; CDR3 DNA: TGTGCCAGCAGCCCGCCGACAGGGAAACTCTCCTACGAGCAGTACTTC; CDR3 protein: CASSPPTGKLSYEQYF
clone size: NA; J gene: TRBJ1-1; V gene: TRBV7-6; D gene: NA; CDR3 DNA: TGTGCCAGCAGCCGCGGCCCCCAAAGCGACACTGAAGCTTTCTTT; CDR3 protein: CASSRGPQSDTEAFF
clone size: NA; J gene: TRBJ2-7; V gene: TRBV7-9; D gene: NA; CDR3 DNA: TGTGCCAGCAGCTCGTTTACCTACGAGCAGTACTTC; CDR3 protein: CASSSFTYEQYF
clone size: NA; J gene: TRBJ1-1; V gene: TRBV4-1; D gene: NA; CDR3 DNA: TGCGCCAGCAGCCAAGAGGGGGCATGGGAAGCTTTCTTT; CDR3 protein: CASSQEGAWEAFF
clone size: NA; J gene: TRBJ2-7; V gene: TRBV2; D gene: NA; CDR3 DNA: TGTGCCAGCAGTGCGACATATGAGCAGTACTTC; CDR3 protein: CASSATYEQYF
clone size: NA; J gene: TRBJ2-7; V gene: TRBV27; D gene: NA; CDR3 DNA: TGTGCCAGCAGTTTTGGCAGGGCCTACGAGCAGTACTTC; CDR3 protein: CASSFGRAYEQYF
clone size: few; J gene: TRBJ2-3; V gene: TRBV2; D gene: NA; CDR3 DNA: TGTGCCAGCAGTGAAACATGGGGGGACACAGATACGCAGTATTTT; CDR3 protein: CASSETWGDTDTQYF
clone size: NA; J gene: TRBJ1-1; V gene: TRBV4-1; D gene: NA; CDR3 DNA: TGCGCCAGCAGCCAAGATCGAGGGGGAAGGGAGACTGAAGCTTTCTTT; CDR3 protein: CASSQDRGGRETEAFF
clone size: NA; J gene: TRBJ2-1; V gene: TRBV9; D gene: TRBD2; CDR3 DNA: TGTGCCAGCAGCGTAGAGCCTAGCGGGAGCTACAATGAGCAGTTCTTC; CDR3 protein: CASSVEPSGSYNEQFF
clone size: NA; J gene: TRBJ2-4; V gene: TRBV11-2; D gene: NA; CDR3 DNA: TGTGCCAGCAGCCCCCAGAAGGTGCAGCCGGCCGGCATTCAGTACTTC; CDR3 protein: CASSPQKVQPAGIQYF
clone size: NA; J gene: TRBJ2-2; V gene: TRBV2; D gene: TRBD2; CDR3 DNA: TGTGCCAGCAGTGACGAAGCGGGAGCACCCGGGGAGCTGTTTTTT; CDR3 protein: CASSDEAGAPGELFF
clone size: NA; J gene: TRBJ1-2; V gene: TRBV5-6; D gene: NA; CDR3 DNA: TGTGCCAGCAGCTGGACCTCGGAAGGGCAGAGTGGCTACACCTTC; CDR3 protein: CASSWTSEGQSGYTF
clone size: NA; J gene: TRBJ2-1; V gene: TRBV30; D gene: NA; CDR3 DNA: TGTGCCTGGAGTGTATCAACTGAGCAGTTCTTC; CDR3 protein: CAWSVSTEQFF
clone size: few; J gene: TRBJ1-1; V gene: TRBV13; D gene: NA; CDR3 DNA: TGTGCCAGCAGCTCGTCCGGGACGGAGGTAAAGAACACTGAAGCTTTCTTT; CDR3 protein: CASSSSGTEVKNTEAFF
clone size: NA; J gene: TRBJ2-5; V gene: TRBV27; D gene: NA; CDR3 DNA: TGTGCCAGCAGTTCTGGACAGTCTCTGAAGACCCAGTACTTC; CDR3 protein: CASSSGQSLKTQYF
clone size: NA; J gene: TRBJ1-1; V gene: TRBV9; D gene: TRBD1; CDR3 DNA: TGTGCCAGCACCCAGGGACAGGGGAACACTGAAGCTTTCTTT; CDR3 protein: CASTQGQGNTEAFF
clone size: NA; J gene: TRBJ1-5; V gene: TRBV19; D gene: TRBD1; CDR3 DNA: TGTGCCAGTAGTATCGGACAGGGTAATCAGCCCCAGCATTTT; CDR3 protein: CASSIGQGNQPQHF
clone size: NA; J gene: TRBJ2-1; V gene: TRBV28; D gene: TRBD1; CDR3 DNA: TGTGCCAGCAGCCTTAGGGGGCTCCTAGGTGGGCGGGTCTCCTACAATGAGCAGTTCTTC; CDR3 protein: CASSLRGLLGGRVSYNEQFF
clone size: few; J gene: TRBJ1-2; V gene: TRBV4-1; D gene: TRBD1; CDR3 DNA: TGCGCCAGCAGCCAAGTCCTACAGGGGCGCAATGGCTACACCTTC; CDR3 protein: CASSQVLQGRNGYTF
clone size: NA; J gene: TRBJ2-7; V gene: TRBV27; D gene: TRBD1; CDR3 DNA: TGTGCCAGCAGTTTAAATGCCGGGACAGATGGAAACGAGCAGTACTTC; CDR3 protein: CASSLNAGTDGNEQYF
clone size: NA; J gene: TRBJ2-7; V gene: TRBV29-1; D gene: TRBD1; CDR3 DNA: TGCAGCGTTGCGGACAGGGCCTACGAGCAGTACTTC; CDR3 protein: CSVADRAYEQYF
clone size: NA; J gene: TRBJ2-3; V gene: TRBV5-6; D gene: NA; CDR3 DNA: TGTGCCAGCAGCTTTGGGGCGGATACGCAGTATTTT; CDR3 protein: CASSFGADTQYF
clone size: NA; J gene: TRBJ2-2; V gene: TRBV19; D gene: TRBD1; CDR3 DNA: TGTGCCAGTAGTGACAGGGGGGACACCGGGGAGCTGTTTTTT; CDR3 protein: CASSDRGDTGELFF
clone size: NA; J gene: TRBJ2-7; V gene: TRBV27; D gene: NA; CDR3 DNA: TGTGCCAGCAGTTGGACAGAAAGATCCTACGAGCAGTACTTC; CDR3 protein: CASSWTERSYEQYF
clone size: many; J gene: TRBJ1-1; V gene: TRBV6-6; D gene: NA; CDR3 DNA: TGTGCCAGCATGGTGGTCAAGAACACTGAAGCTTTCTTT; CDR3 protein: CASMVVKNTEAFF
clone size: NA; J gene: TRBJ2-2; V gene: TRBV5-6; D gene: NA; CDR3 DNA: TGTGCCAGCAGCTTGGGGGCGGGACCTAACACCGGGGAGCTGTTTTTT; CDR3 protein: CASSLGAGPNTGELFF
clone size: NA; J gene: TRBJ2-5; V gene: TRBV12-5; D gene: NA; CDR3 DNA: TGTGCTAGTGGTTACGCGCAAGAGACCCAGTACTTC; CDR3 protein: CASGYAQETQYF
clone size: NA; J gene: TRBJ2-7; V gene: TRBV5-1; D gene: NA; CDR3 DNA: TGCGCCAGCACGGGCAGGGAAGGCGAGCAGTACTTC; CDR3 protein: CASTGREGEQYF
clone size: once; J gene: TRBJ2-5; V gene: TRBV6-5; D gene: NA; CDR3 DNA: TGTGCCAGCAGTTACTCGGACTTTAGTGAGACCCAGTACTTC; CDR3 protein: CASSYSDFSETQYF
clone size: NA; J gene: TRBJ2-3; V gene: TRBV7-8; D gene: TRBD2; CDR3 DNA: TGTGCCAGCAGCTTTGGGACTAGCGGGAGAGGCCCCCGCGATACGCAGTATTTT; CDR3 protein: CASSFGTSGRGPRDTQYF
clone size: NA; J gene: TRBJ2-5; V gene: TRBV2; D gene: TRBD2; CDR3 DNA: TGTGCCAGCAGTCTAGCGGGGGGGCGAGAGACCCAGTACTTC; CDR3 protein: CASSLAGGRETQYF